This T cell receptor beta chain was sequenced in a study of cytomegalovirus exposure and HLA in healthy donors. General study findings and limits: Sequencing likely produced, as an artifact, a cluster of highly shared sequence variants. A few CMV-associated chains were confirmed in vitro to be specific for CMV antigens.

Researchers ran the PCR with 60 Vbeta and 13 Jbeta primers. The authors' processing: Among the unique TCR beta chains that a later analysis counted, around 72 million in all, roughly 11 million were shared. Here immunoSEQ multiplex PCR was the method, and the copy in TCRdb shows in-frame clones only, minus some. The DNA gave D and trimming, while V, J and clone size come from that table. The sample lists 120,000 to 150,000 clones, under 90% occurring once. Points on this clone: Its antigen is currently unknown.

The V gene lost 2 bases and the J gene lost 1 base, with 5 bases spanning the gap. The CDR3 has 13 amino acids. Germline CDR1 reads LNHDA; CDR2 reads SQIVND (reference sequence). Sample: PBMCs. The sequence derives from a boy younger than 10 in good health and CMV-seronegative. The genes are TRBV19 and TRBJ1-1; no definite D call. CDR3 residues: CASSINRNTEAFF. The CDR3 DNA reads TGTGCCAGTAGTATAAACAGGAACACTGAAGCTTTCTTT.